What follows are 3 T cell receptor beta chains derived from one specimen sequenced in a study of blood T cell repertoires in COVID-19. Libraries were prepared by immunoSEQ multiplex PCR; TCRdb keeps only in-frame clonotypes and omits some of them. There are fewer than 350,000 clones in the sample; 85% occur only once, and 1.5% to 2% lies in the top ten. The sequencing sample was made of PBMCs or T cells enriched from blood (not recorded which). Every receptor here comes from a woman between 25 and 40 years old who had been exposed to COVID-19.

Ten or more counts support this clone. The chain links TRBV18 to TRBJ1-2, with D possibly TRBD1 on 5 matching bases. The CDR3 is 18 residues long. V lost 3 bases and J 5 bases, leaving 25 bases between the germline ends. The germline V gene has CDR1 KGHSH and CDR2 LQKENI. CDR3 sequence: CASSPNGAGGTPPYGYTF. The CDR3 bases are TGTGCCAGCTCACCTAATGGAGCGGGAGGGACCCCCCCATATGGCTACACCTTC. The whole variable domain, remainder taken from reference TRBV18 and TRBJ1-2, is NAGVMQNPRHLVRRRGQEARLRCSPMKGHSHVYWYRQLPEEGLKFMVYLQKENIIDESGMPKERFSAEFPKEGPSILRIQQVVRGDSAAYFCASSPNGAGGTPPYGYTFGSGTRLTVV.

This sequence joins TRBV27 and TRBJ1-1, with a weak D call TRBD1 (5 bases). The CDR3 is made up of 15 amino acids. Germline V gives CDR1 MNHEY, CDR2 SMNVEV (reference sequence). Deletions cut 7 bases from V and 4 bases from J, with 19 bases between. DNA of the CDR3: TGTGCCAGCAAATGGGAGGGGAGAAGGGGCACTGAAGCTTTCTTT. Protein: CASKWEGRRGTEAFF.

The chain links TRBV6-2 or TRBV6-3 to TRBJ1-5, with D possibly TRBD1 on 6 matching bases. The CDR3 runs 16 residues. V lost 0 bases and J lost 4, with 13 bases in between. Germline loops: CDR1 MNHEY, CDR2 SVGEGT. As DNA, the CDR3 is TGTGCCAGCAGTTACTCTTTCGGACAGTTAAATCAGCCCCAGCATTTT. Translating gives CASSYSFGQLNQPQHF.